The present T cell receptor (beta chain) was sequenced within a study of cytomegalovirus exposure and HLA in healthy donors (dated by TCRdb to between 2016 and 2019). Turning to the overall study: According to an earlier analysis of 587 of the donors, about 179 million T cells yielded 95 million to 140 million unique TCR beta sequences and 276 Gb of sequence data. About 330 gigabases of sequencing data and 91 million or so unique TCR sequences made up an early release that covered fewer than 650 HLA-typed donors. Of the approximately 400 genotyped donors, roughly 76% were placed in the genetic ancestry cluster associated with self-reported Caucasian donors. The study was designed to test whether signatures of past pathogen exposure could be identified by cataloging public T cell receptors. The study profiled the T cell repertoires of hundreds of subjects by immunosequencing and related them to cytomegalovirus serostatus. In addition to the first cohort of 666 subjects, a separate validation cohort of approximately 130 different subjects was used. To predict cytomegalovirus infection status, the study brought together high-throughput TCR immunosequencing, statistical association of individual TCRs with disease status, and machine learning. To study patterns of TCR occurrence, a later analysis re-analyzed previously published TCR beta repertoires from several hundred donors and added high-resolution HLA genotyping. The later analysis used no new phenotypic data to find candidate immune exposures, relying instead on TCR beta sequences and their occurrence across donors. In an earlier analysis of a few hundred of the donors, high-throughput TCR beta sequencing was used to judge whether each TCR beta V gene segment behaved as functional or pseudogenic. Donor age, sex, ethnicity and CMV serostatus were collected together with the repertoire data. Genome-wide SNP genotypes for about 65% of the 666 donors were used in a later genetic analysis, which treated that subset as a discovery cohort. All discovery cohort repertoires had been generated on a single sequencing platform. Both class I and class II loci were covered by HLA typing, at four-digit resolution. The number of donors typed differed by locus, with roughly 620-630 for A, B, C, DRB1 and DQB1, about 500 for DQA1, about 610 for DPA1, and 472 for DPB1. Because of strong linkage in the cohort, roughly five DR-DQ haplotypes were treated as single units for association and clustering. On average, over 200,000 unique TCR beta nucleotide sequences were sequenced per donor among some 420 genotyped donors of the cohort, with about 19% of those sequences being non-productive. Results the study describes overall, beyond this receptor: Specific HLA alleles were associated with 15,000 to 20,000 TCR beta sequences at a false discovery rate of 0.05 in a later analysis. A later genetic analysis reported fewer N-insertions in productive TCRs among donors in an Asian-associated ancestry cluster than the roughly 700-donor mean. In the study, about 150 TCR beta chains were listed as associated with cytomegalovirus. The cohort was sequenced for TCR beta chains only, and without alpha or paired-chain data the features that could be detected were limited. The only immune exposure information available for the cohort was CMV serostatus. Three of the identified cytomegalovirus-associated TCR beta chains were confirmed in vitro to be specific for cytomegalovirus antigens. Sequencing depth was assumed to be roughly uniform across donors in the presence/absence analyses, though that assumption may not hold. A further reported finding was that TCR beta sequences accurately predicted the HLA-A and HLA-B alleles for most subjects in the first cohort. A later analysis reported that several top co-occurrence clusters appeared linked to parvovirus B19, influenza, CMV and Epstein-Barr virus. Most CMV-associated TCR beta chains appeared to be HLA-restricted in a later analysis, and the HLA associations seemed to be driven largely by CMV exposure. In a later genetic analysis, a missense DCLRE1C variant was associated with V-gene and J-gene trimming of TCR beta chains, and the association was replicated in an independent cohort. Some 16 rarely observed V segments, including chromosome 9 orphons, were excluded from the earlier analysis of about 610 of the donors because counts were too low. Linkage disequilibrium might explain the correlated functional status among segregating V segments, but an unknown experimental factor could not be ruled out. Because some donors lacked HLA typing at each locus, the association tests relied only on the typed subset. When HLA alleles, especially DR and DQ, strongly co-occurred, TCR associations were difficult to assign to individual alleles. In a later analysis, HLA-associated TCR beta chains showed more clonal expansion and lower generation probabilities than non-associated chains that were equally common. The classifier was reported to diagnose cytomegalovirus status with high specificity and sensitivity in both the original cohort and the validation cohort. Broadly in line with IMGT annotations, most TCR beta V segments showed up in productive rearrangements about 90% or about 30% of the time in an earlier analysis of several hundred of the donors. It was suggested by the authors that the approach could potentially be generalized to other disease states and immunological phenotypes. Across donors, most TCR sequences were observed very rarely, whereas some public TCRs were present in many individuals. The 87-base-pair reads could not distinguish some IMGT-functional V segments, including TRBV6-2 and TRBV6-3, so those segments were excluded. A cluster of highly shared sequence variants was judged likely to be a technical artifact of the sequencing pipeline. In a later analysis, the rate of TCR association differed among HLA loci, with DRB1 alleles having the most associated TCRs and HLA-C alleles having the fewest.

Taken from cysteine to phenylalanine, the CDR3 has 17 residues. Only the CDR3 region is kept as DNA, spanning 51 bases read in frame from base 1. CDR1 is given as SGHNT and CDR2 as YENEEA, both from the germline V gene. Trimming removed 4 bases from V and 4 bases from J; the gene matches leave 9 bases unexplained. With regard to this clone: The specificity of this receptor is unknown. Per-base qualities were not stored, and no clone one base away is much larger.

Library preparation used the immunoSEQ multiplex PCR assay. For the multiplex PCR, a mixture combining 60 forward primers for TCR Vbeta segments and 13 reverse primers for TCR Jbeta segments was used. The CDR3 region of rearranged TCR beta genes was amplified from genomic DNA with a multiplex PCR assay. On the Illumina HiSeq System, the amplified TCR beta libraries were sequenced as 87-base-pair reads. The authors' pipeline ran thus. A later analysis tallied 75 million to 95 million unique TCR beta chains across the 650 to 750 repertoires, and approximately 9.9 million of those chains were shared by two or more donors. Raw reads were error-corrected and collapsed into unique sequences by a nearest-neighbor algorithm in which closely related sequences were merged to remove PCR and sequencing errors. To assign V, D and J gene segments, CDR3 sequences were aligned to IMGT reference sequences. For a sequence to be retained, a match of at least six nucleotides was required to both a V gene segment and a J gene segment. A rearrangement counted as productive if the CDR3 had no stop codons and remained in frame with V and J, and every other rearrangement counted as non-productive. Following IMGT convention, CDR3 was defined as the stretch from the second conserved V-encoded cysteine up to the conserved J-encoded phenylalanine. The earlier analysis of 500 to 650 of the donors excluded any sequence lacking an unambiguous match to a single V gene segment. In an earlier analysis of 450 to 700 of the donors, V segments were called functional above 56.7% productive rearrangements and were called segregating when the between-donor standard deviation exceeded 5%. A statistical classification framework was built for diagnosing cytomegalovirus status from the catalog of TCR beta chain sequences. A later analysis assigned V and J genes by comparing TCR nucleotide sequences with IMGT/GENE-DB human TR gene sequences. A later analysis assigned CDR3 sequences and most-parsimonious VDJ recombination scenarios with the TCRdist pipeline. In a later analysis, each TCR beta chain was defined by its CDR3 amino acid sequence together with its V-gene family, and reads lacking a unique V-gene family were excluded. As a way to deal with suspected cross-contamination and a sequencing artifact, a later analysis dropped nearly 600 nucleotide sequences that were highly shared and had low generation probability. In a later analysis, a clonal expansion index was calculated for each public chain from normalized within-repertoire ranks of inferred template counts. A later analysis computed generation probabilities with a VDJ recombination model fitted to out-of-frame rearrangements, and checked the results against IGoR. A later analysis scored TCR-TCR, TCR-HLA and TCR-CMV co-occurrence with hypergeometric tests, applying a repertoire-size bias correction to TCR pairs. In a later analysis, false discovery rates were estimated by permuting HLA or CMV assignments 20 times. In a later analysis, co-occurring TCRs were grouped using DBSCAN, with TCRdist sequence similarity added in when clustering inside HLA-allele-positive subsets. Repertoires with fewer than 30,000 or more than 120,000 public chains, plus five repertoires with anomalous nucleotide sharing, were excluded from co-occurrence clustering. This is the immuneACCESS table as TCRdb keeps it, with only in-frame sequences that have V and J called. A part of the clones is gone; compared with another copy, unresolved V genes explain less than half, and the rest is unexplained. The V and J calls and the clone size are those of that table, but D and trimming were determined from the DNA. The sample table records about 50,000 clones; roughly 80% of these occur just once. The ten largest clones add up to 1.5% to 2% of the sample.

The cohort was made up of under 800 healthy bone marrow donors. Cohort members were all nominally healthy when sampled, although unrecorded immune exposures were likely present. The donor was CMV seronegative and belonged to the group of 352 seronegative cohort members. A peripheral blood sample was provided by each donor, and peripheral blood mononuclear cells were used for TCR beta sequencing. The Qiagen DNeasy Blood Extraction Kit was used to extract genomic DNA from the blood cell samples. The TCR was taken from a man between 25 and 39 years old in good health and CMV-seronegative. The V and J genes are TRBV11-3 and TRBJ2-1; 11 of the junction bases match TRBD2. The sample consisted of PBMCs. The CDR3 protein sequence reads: CASSSLLAGVLYNEQFF. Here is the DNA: TGTGCCAGCAGCTCCCTACTAGCGGGAGTCTTATACAATGAGCAGTTCTTC.